Shown below are 28 T cell receptor beta chains from a single sample sequenced in a study of T cells after somatic rescue of genetic block. The assay was immunoSEQ multiplex PCR, and TCRdb's table has in-frame clones only and misses some. The sample holds roughly 71,000 clones, more than 75% seen once. Sequenced sample: peripheral blood mononuclear cells (PBMCs). The receptors come from a man aged 25 to 40.

The genes are TRBV10-3 and TRBJ2-1; D is possibly TRBD2 (6 bases). The V gene's germline CDR1 is ENHRY and CDR2 SYGVKD. The CDR3 has 14 amino acids. The ends were cut back, 8 bases at V and 8 bases at J, with 19 bases in the middle. This CDR3 is CAIGRDSRGDEQFF. The CDR3 DNA reads TGTGCCATCGGGCGGGACTCTAGAGGAGATGAGCAGTTCTTC.

The rearrangement joins TRBV30 to TRBJ2-7; the match to TRBD2 covers 7 bases. J was trimmed by 5 bases and V by 1 base; bases with no gene match: 2. In germline, CDR1 is GTSNPN, CDR2 SVGIG (reference sequence). The CDR3 is 12 residues long. The CDR3, as DNA: TGTGCCTGGAGTGGGGGGAGGGACGAGCAGTACTTC. This sequence encodes CAWSGGRDEQYF.

V is TRBV28 and J is TRBJ2-7, with D perhaps being TRBD1 or TRBD2 (6 bases each). There are 15 residues in the CDR3. Germline V gene sequence: CDR1 MDHEN, CDR2 SYDVKM. V was clipped by 7 bases and J by 5 bases, with 21 bases between them. The CDR3 DNA reads as TGTGCCAGCATCACTGCGGGAACAGGGCCCAACGAGCAGTACTTC. Amino acids: CASITAGTGPNEQYF.

As concerns this clone: A much larger clone sits a single nucleotide away, making a read error possible. This chain joins TRBV5-8 and TRBJ2-3; 9 nucleotides agree with TRBD2. This CDR3 has 15 amino acids. Germline values: CDR1 SGHTS, CDR2 YDEGEE. CDR3 sequence: CVSRGSGGYTDTQYF. CDR3 in DNA: TGTGTCAGCAGGGGTAGCGGGGGATACACAGATACGCAGTATTTT.

The rearrangement joins TRBV10-1 to TRBJ2-7; TRBD1 agrees at 9 bases. CDR1 is WNHNN and CDR2 is SYGVQD in the germline V gene (reference sequence). J lost 0 bases, V lost 5 bases, and 8 bases had no gene match. CDR3 length: 16 residues. The CDR3 reads CASSMIPGQGSYEQYF. As DNA, the CDR3 is TGCGCCAGCAGTATGATCCCGGGACAGGGCTCCTACGAGCAGTACTTC.

This chain links TRBV9 with TRBJ2-3; D unresolved. The germline V gene encodes CDR1 SGDLS and CDR2 YYNGEE. Deletions cut 0 bases from V and 0 bases from J, with 11 bases between. This CDR3 comprises 16 residues. CDR3 sequence reads: CASSVGSRPSTDTQYF. CDR3 in DNA: TGTGCCAGCAGCGTAGGTTCCAGACCTAGCACAGATACGCAGTATTTT. The full variable domain, completed using reference TRBV9 and TRBJ2-3, is DSGVTQTPKHLITATGQRVTLRCSPRSGDLSVYWYQQSLDQGLQFLIQYYNGEERAKGNILERFSAQQFPDLHSELNLSSLELGDSALYFCASSVGSRPSTDTQYFGPGTRLTVL.

This clone was observed a single time. This chain joins TRBV29-1 and TRBJ2-1; 11 bases agree with TRBD2. The CDR3 totals 13 residues. Germline loops: CDR1 SQVTM, CDR2 ANQGSEA. V shed 7 bases, J shed 6 bases, and the junction held 5 bases outside the gene matches. In nucleotides, the CDR3 is TGCAGCGCACTAGCGGGAGTCGGCAATGAGCAGTTCTTC. This sequence encodes CSALAGVGNEQFF.

This clone was detected only once. The chain combines TRBV5-1 with TRBJ1-1, with 8 bases that match TRBD1. Germline trimming cut 4 bases from V and 4 bases from J; bases unmatched to any gene: 6. The CDR3 has 14 amino acids. Germline CDR1 and CDR2: SGHRS and YFSETQ. CDR3 protein: CASSLGQGGTEAFF. Here the CDR3 DNA reads TGCGCCAGCAGCCTAGGACAGGGAGGCACTGAAGCTTTCTTT.

The chain links TRBV25-1 to TRBJ2-7, with D perhaps matching TRBD1 (6 bases). CDR1 MGHDK and CDR2 SYGVNS come from the germline V gene. The CDR3 loop spans 13 amino acids. V was shortened by 7 bases and J by 3 bases, with 13 bases between the two germline ends. Here the CDR3 DNA reads TGTGCCAGCAAGAGGGGGAACCTCTACGAGCAGTACTTC. Its translation: CASKRGNLYEQYF.

This chain uses TRBV5-1 with TRBJ2-1, with D perhaps matching TRBD1 or TRBD2 (5 bases each). This CDR3 region has 15 residues. V gave up 0 bases and J gave up 12 bases, with 19 bases separating them. CDR1 SGHRS and CDR2 YFSETQ come from the germline V gene. Written as DNA, the CDR3 is TGCGCCAGCAGCTTGGGATGGAAGGGGACCCAACGGCAGTTCTTC. This sequence encodes CASSLGWKGTQRQFF.

CDR3 bases: TGTGCCAGCAGCAACTCCGGATTGAACACTGAAGCTTTCTTT. Translating gives CASSNSGLNTEAFF. This chain uses TRBV9 with TRBJ1-1; D is uncertain. Trimming removed 4 bases at V and 0 bases at J, with 10 bases between. In germline, CDR1 is SGDLS, CDR2 YYNGEE. The CDR3 is 14 amino acids.

The genes are TRBV2 and TRBJ2-2, with a weak D call TRBD1 (6 bases). Germline lookup yields CDR1 SNHLY and CDR2 FYNNEI. Trimming removed 3 bases from V and 3 bases from J, with 14 bases in between. The CDR3 covers 16 residues. In DNA, the CDR3 is TGTGCCAGCAGTGAGAGACGGGCAGGGGACACCGGGGAGCTGTTTTTT. This sequence encodes CASSERRAGDTGELFF.

The chain uses TRBV29-1 and TRBJ2-4; D tentatively reads TRBD1 or TRBD2 (5 bases each). The CDR3 spans 10 residues. CDR1 is SQVTM, CDR2 ANQGSEA, per germline. Trimming cost V 6 bases and J 7 bases, with 7 bases left between them. The CDR3 DNA sequence: TGCAGCGTAGGGGAGAACATTCAGTACTTC. Its protein is CSVGENIQYF.

The chain has TRBV7-7 and TRBJ2-2; 13 positions match TRBD2. The CDR3 contains 16 residues. The J segment lost 5 bases and the V segment lost 4 bases, leaving 4 bases of the junction unmatched. Germline V gene data show CDR1 as SSHAT and CDR2 as FNYEAQ (reference sequence). As DNA, the CDR3 is TGTGCCAGCAGCTCCTCGGGACTAGCGGGAACCGGGGAGCTGTTTTTT. It translates to CASSSSGLAGTGELFF.

The chain joins TRBV18 to TRBJ2-5; D may be TRBD2 (5 bases). The germline V gene encodes CDR1 KGHSH and CDR2 LQKENI. The CDR3 is made up of 14 amino acids. Trimming removed 1 base at V and 1 base at J, with 7 bases between. CDR3 coding DNA: TGTGCCAGCTCACCACTAGCGAGCCAAGAGACCCAGTACTTC. Its translation is CASSPLASQETQYF.

This chain joins TRBV18 and TRBJ2-5, with 8 bases aligning to TRBD2. The CDR3 consists of 16 residues. Germline loops: CDR1 KGHSH, CDR2 LQKENI. V lost 2 bases, J lost 5 bases, and 10 bases stayed unmatched. The CDR3 spells CASSPSVSGGRETQYF. CDR3 sequence (DNA): TGTGCCAGCTCACCATCCGTTTCGGGAGGGCGGGAGACCCAGTACTTC.

This clone was recorded once. The CDR3 DNA follows: TGTGCCAGCAGCTTAGGAGGGGTGAACACCGGGGAGCTGTTTTTT. Translation: CASSLGGVNTGELFF. V gene TRBV7-3 combines with J gene TRBJ2-2; perhaps TRBD2 as D (6 bases). The CDR3 length is 15 residues. Germline V gene sequence: CDR1 SGHTA, CDR2 FQGTGA. V gave up 2 bases and J gave up 1 base, with 8 bases separating them.

The chain carries TRBV27 and TRBJ2-5; 10 bases line up with TRBD2. Germline values: CDR1 MNHEY, CDR2 SMNVEV (reference sequence). The CDR3 consists of 14 residues. V lost 6 bases, J lost 5 bases, and 6 bases stayed unmatched. The CDR3 DNA is TGTGCCAGCAGCGAGCGGGGGGGCGGGGAGACCCAGTACTTC. Protein sequence: CASSERGGGETQYF.

There are a few counts of this clone. The V call is TRBV9, the J call TRBJ2-3; maybe TRBD2 (5 bases). Germline lookup yields CDR1 SGDLS and CDR2 YYNGEE. The CDR3 has 13 amino acids. Trimming cost V 0 bases and J 8 bases, with 10 bases left between them. CDR3 DNA sequence: TGTGCCAGCAGCGTAGAGGACTCCAGTACGCAGTATTTT. Translating gives CASSVEDSSTQYF.

The V call is TRBV10-2, the J call TRBJ1-5; D uncertain. Germline assignment: CDR1 WSHSY and CDR2 SAAADI. The V and J ends lost 4 bases and 2 bases respectively, with 9 bases between them. CDR3 length equals 14 residues. In nucleotides, the CDR3 is TGCGCCAGCAGTGTCGGGCACCGCAATCAGCCCCAGCATTTT. This translates into CASSVGHRNQPQHF.

The rearrangement uses TRBV6-5 and TRBJ1-4, with D perhaps matching TRBD1 (6 bases). Germline V gene sequence: CDR1 MNHEY, CDR2 SVGAGI. Trimming shortened V by 4 bases and J by 6 bases, and 15 bases separated the two germline ends. This CDR3 region has 15 residues. The CDR3 DNA sequence: TGTGCCAGCAGTTCTCGCAGGGGTTCCGATGAAAAACTGTTTTTT. It is translated as CASSSRRGSDEKLFF.

V is TRBV9 and J is TRBJ1-2; D unclear. Per germline, CDR1 SGDLS and CDR2 YYNGEE. This CDR3 is 13 amino acids long. Trimming took 0 bases from V and 6 from J, leaving 9 bases between them. The CDR3 sequence is CASSVEAWDGYTF. The CDR3 nucleotides are TGTGCCAGCAGCGTAGAAGCTTGGGATGGCTACACCTTC.

The chain couples TRBV5-1 to TRBJ2-2; no firm D call. CDR1 and CDR2 (germline): SGHRS, YFSETQ. The CDR3 has 16 residues. V lost 2 bases and J 0 bases, leaving 11 bases between the germline ends. The CDR3 bases are TGCGCCAGCAGCTTTACAGCAGCTGCGAACACCGGGGAGCTGTTTTTT. This encodes CASSFTAAANTGELFF.

The chain links TRBV29-1 to TRBJ2-7, with 10 bases aligning to TRBD1. This CDR3 contains 13 residues. V shed 2 bases, J shed 5 bases, and the junction held 3 bases outside the gene matches. Germline-derived CDR1 and CDR2 are SQVTM and ANQGSEA. CDR3: CSVERDRGNEQYF. CDR3 DNA: TGCAGCGTTGAACGGGACAGGGGCAACGAGCAGTACTTC.

The V and J genes are TRBV29-1 and TRBJ2-2, with D maybe TRBD2 (5 bases). Between the trimmed V and J ends, which lost 3 bases and 1 base, there was a span of 6 bases. Germline V gives CDR1 SQVTM, CDR2 ANQGSEA. The CDR3 consists of 13 residues. The CDR3 loop reads CSVDRGNTGELFF. The CDR3 DNA reads as TGCAGCGTTGATCGGGGGAACACCGGGGAGCTGTTTTTT.

Note on this clone: The same CDR3 can be traced to other DNA sequences in this sample. The chain couples TRBV7-2 to TRBJ1-6; unclear D gene. V lost 2 bases, J lost 6 bases, and 2 bases lay in between. Germline V gives CDR1 SGHTA, CDR2 FQGNSA. The CDR3 runs 12 residues. The CDR3 region is CASSLSNSPLHF. CDR3 DNA: TGTGCCAGCAGCTTAAGTAATTCACCCCTCCACTTT.

J is TRBJ2-5 and V is TRBV19, with 9 nucleotides matching TRBD1. V trimming: 3 bases; J trimming: 6 bases; junction bases outside the gene matches: 5. The CDR3 extends over 14 amino acids. Germline V gives CDR1 LNHDA, CDR2 SQIVND (reference sequence). CDR3 residues: CASSIRTGVKTQYF. The CDR3 DNA is TGTGCCAGTAGTATCCGGACAGGGGTTAAGACCCAGTACTTC.

The rearrangement uses TRBV27 and TRBJ1-2; 8 bases line up with TRBD1. Germline-derived CDR1 and CDR2 are MNHEY and SMNVEV (reference sequence). The CDR3 covers 12 residues. V lost 6 bases and J lost 8; bases outside the gene matches: 5. The CDR3 spells CASSDRGRGYTF. The DNA for the CDR3 is TGTGCCAGCAGCGACAGGGGAAGAGGCTACACCTTC.